Listed here are 10 T cell receptor beta chains from one sample, sequenced in a study of T-cell reconstitution after alpha-beta-depleted transplantation in children. Unique molecular identifiers featured in how the TCRbeta library was prepared. TCRdb re-analysed the PCR reads in MiXCR, keeping a single row per CDR3 protein. Of hundreds of thousands of distinct CDR3 sequences listed, about 10% are singletons. The source material was PBMCs, sampled before TCRalphabeta/CD19-depleted stem cell transplant. These receptors were obtained from a child aged 2-9 years with inherited bone marrow failure, due to receive a stem cell transplant.

This clonotype was seen ten or more times. The CDR3 nucleotides read TGCAGTGCTTCTCTAGCAGCTGACTACGAGCAGTACTTC. Translated, it gives CSASLAADYEQYF. The chain has TRBV20-1 and TRBJ2-7, with D perhaps matching TRBD2 (5 bases). This CDR3 contains 13 residues. V was cut by 5 bases and J by 3 bases, with 14 bases left in between. CDR1 and CDR2 from the germline V gene are DFQATT and SNEGSKA (reference sequence).

This chain joins TRBV7-9 and TRBJ2-7, with no clear D. Germline V gene sequence: CDR1 SEHNR, CDR2 FQNEAQ (reference sequence). Between the trimmed V and J ends, which lost 6 bases and 7 bases, there was a span of 10 bases. This CDR3 contains 11 residues. The CDR3 nucleotides read TGTGCCAGCAGTGGTCTGGGGGAGCAGTACTTC. It codes for CASSGLGEQYF.

At least ten counts were recorded for this clonotype. The genes are TRBV6-1 and TRBJ2-2; D remains ambiguous. The V end was cut by 7 bases, the J end by 3 bases, with 9 bases between. CDR3 length: 13 amino acids. CDR1 is MNHNS, CDR2 SASEGT, per germline. The CDR3 DNA sequence: TGTGCCAGCACCTACAGCTACACCGGGGAGCTGTTTTTT. Encoded protein: CASTYSYTGELFF.

This clonotype showed up many times. The chain is built from TRBV7-9 and TRBJ1-4; 7 positions agree with TRBD1. The CDR3 is 15 residues long. CDR1 SEHNR and CDR2 FQNEAQ come from the germline V gene (reference sequence). Trimming removed 5 bases from V and 3 bases from J; junction bases left unmatched: 6. CDR3 bases: TGTGCCAGCAGCGACCGACAGGGCTCTAATGAAAAACTGTTTTTT. The encoded protein is CASSDRQGSNEKLFF.

This chain joins TRBV7-9 and TRBJ2-1; D is ambiguous. Trimming shortened V by 3 bases and J by 10 bases, and 13 bases separated the two germline ends. The CDR3 is made up of 13 amino acids. Germline values: CDR1 SEHNR, CDR2 FQNEAQ (reference sequence). The CDR3 DNA follows: TGTGCCAGCAGCTTGGCCGCCACGTGGGAGCAGTTCTTC. Translating it yields CASSLAATWEQFF.

This clonotype was counted ten times or more. The chain employs TRBV29-1 and TRBJ1-1, with a tentative D call TRBD1 (6 bases). The V gene lost 4 bases and the J gene lost 0 bases, with 12 bases spanning the gap. CDR3 length: 14 residues. The V gene's germline CDR1 is SQVTM and CDR2 ANQGSEA. The DNA of the CDR3 is TGCAGCGTTGCCCGGGGGCAGCTGAACACTGAAGCTTTCTTT. Its protein product is CSVARGQLNTEAFF.

At least ten counts were recorded for this clonotype. This chain links TRBV20-1 with TRBJ2-5, with 9 bases fitting TRBD1. V lost 6 bases to trimming and J lost 9 bases; unmatched junction nucleotides: 11. Per germline, CDR1 DFQATT and CDR2 SNEGSKA (reference sequence). The CDR3 consists of 13 residues. DNA of the CDR3: TGCAGTGCGATCCCGGGACAGGGTTCCCCCCAGTACTTC. This translates into CSAIPGQGSPQYF.

This clonotype has a count of ten or more. The chain combines TRBV18 with TRBJ2-2; maybe TRBD2 (6 bases). V was trimmed by 0 bases and J by 9 bases, leaving 17 bases between them. This CDR3 is built from 16 residues. Germline CDR1 is KGHSH and CDR2 is LQKENI. The CDR3 loop reads CASSPPLTGGFRELFF. CDR3 nucleotide sequence: TGTGCCAGCTCACCACCGCTCACAGGAGGGTTCAGGGAGCTGTTTTTT.

J is TRBJ2-3 and V is TRBV20-1; D not certain. Germline V gene sequence: CDR1 DFQATT, CDR2 SNEGSKA (reference sequence). The CDR3 contains 13 residues. V shed 3 bases and J shed 3 bases, with 10 bases lying between them. Here the CDR3 reads CSASLLGTDTQYF. CDR3 bases: TGCAGTGCTAGTCTCCTGGGGACAGATACGCAGTATTTT.

This clonotype has only one observation. This may arise from a read error, as a much more abundant clone is one base away. The genes are TRBV20-1 and TRBJ2-3; 11 bases align to TRBD2. The germline gives CDR1 DFQATT, CDR2 SNEGSKA (reference sequence). This CDR3 comprises 18 residues. CDR3 in DNA: TGCAGAGCTAGTCGAACCTCCTCACTAGCGGGAGTAGTTGATACGCAGTATTTT. Protein sequence: CRASRTSSLAGVVDTQYF.